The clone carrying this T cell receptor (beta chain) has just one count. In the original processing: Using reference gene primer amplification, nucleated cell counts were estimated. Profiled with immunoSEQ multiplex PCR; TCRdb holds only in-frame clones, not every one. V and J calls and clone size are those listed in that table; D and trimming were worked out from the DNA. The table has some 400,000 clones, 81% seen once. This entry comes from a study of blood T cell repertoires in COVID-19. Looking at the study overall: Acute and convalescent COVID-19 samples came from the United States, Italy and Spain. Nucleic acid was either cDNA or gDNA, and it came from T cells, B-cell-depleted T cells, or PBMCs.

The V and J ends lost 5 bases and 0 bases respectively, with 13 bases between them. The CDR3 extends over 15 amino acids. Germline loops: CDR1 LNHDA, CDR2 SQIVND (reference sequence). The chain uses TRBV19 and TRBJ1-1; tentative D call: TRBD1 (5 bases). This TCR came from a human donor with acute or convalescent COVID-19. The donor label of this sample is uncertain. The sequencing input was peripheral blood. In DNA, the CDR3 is TGTGCCAGTAGTGGCCCCCGACAGATGAACACTGAAGCTTTCTTT. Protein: CASSGPRQMNTEAFF.